The present T cell receptor (beta chain) was sequenced within a study of control samples from healthy donors and cancer patients. The assay was immunoSEQ multiplex PCR, and TCRdb's table has in-frame clones only and misses some. The sample holds 78,000 or so clones, around four fifths seen once. The germline gives CDR1 MNHEY, CDR2 SVGAGI. Trimming took off 6 bases at V and 0 bases at J, with 5 bases between the two ends. This CDR3 is built from 13 residues. The chain recombines TRBV6-5 with TRBJ2-2; D is tentatively TRBD1 or TRBD2 (5 bases each). The sample was blood. This sequence was found in a man aged 45-60 years in good health. The CDR3 spells CASRGPNTGELFF. DNA of the CDR3: TGTGCCAGCAGGGGACCGAACACCGGGGAGCTGTTTTTT.